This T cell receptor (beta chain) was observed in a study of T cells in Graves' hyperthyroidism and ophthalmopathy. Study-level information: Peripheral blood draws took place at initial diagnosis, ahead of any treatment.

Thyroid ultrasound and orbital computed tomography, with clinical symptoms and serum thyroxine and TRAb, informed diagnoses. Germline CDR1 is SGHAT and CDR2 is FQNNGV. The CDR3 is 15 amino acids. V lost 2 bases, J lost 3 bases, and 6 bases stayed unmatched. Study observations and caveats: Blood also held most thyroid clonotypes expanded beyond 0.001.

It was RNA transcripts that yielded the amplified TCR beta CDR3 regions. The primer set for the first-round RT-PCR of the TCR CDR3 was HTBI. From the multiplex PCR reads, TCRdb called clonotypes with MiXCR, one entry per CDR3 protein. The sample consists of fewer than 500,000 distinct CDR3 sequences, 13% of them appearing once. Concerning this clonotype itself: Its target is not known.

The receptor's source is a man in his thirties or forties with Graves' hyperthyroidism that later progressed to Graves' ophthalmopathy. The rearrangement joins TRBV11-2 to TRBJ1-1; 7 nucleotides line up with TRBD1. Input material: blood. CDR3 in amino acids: CASSLLQGRDTEAFF. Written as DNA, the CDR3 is TGTGCCAGCAGCTTATTACAGGGGCGAGACACTGAAGCTTTCTTT.